Below, 6 T cell receptor beta chains from the same sample are listed, as sequenced in a study of coeliac disease. Some clones are missing from TCRdb's copy, which holds only in-frame ones; the method was immunoSEQ multiplex PCR. The sample includes 3,000 or so clones, around 49% seen only once; the top ten take under 20%. What was sequenced was intraepithelial lymphocytes from the gut. These receptors came from a man aged 55-75 years with celiac disease on a gluten-free diet.

Here the CDR3 reads CASSYSSYEQYF. DNA for the CDR3: TGTGCCAGCAGTTATAGCTCCTACGAGCAGTACTTC. The chain is built from TRBV28 and TRBJ2-5; unclear D gene. The DNA end is more similar to TRBJ2-7, so the J call may be wrong. The CDR3 covers 12 residues. The germline V gene encodes CDR1 MDHEN and CDR2 SYDVKM.

This clone came up a few times. The V gene is TRBV10-3, the J gene TRBJ1-1, with D hard to call. The ends were cut back, 5 bases at V and 1 base at J, with 5 bases in the middle. The CDR3 totals 12 residues. From germline, CDR1 is ENHRY and CDR2 SYGVKD. The CDR3 loop reads CAISPGNTEAFF. In nucleotides, the CDR3 is TGTGCCATCAGTCCCGGGAACACTGAAGCTTTCTTT.

V usage is TRBV5-5 and J usage is TRBJ2-7, with D possibly being TRBD1 (6 bases). The CDR3 contains 13 residues. V lost 1 base to trimming and J lost 4 bases, with 9 bases between them. Germline CDR1 reads SGHKS; CDR2 reads YYEKEE (reference sequence). The CDR3 protein is CASSLPGVYEQYF. The CDR3 nucleotides are TGTGCCAGCAGCTTGCCAGGGGTGTACGAGCAGTACTTC.

The CDR3 DNA reads as TGCGCCAGCAGCCCGACAGGGGGGGTTGAGACCCAGTACTTC. Translating it yields CASSPTGGVETQYF. The chain is built from TRBV5-1 and TRBJ2-5; 9 nucleotides line up with TRBD1. V was clipped by 4 bases and J by 5 bases; unmatched bases: 6. Germline values: CDR1 SGHRS, CDR2 YFSETQ. The CDR3 contains 14 residues.

This clone was seen just once. This chain joins TRBV5-1 and TRBJ2-2; 10 nucleotides match TRBD1. The CDR3 spans 18 residues. CDR1 and CDR2 from the germline V gene are SGHRS and YFSETQ. V lost 0 bases to trimming and J lost 6 bases; unmatched junction nucleotides: 11. The CDR3 here is CASSLGIGTGAMSGELFF. CDR3 coding DNA: TGCGCCAGCAGCTTGGGGATTGGGACAGGGGCCATGTCCGGGGAGCTGTTTTTT.

This clone is a singleton in its sample. The V and J genes are TRBV7-8 and TRBJ1-1; no clear D gene. This CDR3 region has 13 residues. Germline V CDR1 and CDR2: SGHVS, FQNEAQ. Trimming stripped 8 bases from V and 10 bases from J, with 20 bases between. In DNA form, the CDR3 reads TGTGCCAGCGGCGGATCCCTGAGATCTGCAGCTTTCTTT. Translation gives CASGGSLRSAAFF.